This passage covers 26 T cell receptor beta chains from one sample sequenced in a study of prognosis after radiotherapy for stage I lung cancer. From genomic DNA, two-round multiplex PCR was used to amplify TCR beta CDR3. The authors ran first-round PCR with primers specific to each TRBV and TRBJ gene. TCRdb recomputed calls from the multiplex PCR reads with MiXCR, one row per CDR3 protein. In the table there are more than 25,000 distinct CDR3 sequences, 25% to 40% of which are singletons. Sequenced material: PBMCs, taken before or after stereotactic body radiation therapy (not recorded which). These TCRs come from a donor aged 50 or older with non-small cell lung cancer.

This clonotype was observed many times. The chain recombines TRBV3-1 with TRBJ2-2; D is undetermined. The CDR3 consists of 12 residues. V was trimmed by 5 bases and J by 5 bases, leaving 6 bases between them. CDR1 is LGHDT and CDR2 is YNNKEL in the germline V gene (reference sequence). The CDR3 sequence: CASSYETGELFF. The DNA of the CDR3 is TGTGCCAGCAGCTATGAAACCGGGGAGCTGTTTTTT. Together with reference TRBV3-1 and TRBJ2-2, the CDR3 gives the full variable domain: DTAVSQTPKYLVTQMGNDKSIKCEQNLGHDTMYWYKQDSKKFLKIMFSYNNKELIINETVPNRFSPKSPDKAHLNLHINSLELGDSAVYFCASSYETGELFFGEGSRLTVL.

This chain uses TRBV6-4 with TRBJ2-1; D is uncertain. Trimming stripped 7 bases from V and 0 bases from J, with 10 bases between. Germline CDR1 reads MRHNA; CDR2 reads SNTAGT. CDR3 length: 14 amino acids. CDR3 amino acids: CASIEDSSYNEQFF. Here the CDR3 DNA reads TGTGCCAGCATCGAGGATAGCTCCTACAATGAGCAGTTCTTC.

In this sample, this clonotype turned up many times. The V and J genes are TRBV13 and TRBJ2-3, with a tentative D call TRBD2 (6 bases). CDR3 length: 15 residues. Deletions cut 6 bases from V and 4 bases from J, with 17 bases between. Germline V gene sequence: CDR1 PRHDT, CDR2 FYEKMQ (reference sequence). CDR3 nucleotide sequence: TGTGCCAGCAGGGCCGGCGGGAATCAAGCAGATACGCAGTATTTT. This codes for CASRAGGNQADTQYF.

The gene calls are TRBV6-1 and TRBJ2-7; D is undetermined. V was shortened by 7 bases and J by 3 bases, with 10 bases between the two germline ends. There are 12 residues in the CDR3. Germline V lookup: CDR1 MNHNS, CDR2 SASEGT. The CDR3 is CASNHSNYEQYF. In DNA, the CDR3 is TGTGCCAGCAATCACAGTAACTACGAGCAGTACTTC.

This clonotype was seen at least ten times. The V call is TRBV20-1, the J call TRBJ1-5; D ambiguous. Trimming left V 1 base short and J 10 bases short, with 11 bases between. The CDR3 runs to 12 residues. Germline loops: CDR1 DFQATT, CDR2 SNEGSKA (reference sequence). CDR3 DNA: TGCAGTGCTAGAGGTACCTGGGGACCCCAGCATTTT. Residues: CSARGTWGPQHF.

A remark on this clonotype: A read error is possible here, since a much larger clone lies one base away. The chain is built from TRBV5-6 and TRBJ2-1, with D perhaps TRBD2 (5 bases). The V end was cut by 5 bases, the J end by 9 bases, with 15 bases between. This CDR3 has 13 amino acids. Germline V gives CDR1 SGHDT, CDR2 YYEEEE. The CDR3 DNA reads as TGTGCCAGCAGTCCTACCGGGAACAGTGAGCAGTTCTTC. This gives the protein CASSPTGNSEQFF. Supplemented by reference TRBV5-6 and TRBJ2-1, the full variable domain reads DAGVTQSPTHLIKTRGQQVTLRCSPKSGHDTVSWYQQALGQGPQFIFQYYEEEERQRGNFPDRFSGHQFPNYSSELNVNALLLGDSALYLCASSPTGNSEQFFGPGTRLTVL.

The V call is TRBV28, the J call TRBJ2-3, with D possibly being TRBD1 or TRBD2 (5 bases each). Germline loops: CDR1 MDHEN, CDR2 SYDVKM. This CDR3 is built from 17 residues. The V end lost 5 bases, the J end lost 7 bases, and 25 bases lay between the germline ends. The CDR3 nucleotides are TGTGCCAGCAGTCCGAACCGAGGGGTCGAGAGGACATATACGCAGTATTTT. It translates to CASSPNRGVERTYTQYF.

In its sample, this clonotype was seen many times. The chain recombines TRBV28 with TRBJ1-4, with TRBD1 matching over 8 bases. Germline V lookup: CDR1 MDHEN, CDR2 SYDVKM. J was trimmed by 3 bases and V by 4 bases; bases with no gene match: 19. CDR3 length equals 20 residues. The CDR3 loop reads CASSWSPARKDRDANEKLFF. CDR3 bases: TGTGCCAGCAGTTGGTCCCCCGCCCGGAAGGACAGGGACGCTAATGAAAAACTGTTTTTT.

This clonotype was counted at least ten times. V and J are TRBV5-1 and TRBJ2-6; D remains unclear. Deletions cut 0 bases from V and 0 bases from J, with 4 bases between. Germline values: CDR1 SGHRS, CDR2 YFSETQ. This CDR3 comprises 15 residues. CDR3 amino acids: CASSLESSGANVLTF. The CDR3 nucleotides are TGCGCCAGCAGCTTGGAGAGCTCTGGGGCCAACGTCCTGACTTTC.

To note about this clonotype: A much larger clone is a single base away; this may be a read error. The CDR3 sequence is CSVGTGNQHQHF. Written as DNA, the CDR3 is TGCAGCGTGGGCACAGGGAATCAGCACCAGCATTTT. V is TRBV29-1 and J is TRBJ1-5, with a possible D match to TRBD1 (6 bases). The CDR3 runs 12 residues. CDR1 SQVTM and CDR2 ANQGSEA come from the germline V gene.

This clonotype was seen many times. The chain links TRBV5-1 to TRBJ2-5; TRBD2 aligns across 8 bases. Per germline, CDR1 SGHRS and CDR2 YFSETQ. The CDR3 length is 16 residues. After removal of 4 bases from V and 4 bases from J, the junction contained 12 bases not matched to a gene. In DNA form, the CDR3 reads TGCGCCAGCAGCGGCAGCTTACTAGCGGAAGGAGAGACCCAGTACTTC. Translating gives CASSGSLLAEGETQYF.

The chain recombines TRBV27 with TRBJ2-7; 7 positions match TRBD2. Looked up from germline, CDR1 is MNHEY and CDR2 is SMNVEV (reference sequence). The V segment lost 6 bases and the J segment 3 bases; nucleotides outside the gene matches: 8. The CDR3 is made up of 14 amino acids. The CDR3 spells CASSRLAVNYEQYF. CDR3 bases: TGTGCCAGCAGCCGACTAGCTGTGAACTACGAGCAGTACTTC.

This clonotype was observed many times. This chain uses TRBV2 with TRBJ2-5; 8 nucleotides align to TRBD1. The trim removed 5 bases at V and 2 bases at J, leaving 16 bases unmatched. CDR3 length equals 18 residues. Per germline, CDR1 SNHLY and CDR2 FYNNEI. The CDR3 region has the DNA TGTGCCAGCAGTCTAGTGATGTTTCGACGGACAGGGCAAGAGACCCAGTACTTC. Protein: CASSLVMFRRTGQETQYF.

The DNA for the CDR3 is TGTGCCAGCCGACCATTCCGGACATTTATCCGATTAGATCAGTACTTC. It specifies CASRPFRTFIRLDQYF. This chain links TRBV6-1 with TRBJ2-7; the D gene is possibly TRBD1 (5 bases). Per the germline V gene, CDR1 is MNHNS and CDR2 is SASEGT. This CDR3 has 16 amino acids. V was trimmed by 8 bases and J by 10 bases, leaving 30 bases between them.

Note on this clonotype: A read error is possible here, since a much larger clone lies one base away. In DNA, the CDR3 is TGTGCCAGCAGCCCTAACGGACTAGCGGGAGGTGAGCAGTTCTTC. This translates into CASSPNGLAGGEQFF. This chain uses TRBV6-4 with TRBJ2-1; 14 bases fit TRBD2. The CDR3 totals 15 residues. Trimming cost V 6 bases and J 9 bases; bases outside gene matches: 7. Germline assignment: CDR1 MRHNA and CDR2 SNTAGT.

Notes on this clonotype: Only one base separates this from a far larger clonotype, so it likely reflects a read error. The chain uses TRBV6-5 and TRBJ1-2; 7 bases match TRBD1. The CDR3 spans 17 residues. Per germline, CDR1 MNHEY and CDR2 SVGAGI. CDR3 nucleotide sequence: TGTGCCAGCAGTGAATTCGCGGTCGGTGACAGGGCCTATGTCTACACCTTC. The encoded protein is CASSEFAVGDRAYVYTF.

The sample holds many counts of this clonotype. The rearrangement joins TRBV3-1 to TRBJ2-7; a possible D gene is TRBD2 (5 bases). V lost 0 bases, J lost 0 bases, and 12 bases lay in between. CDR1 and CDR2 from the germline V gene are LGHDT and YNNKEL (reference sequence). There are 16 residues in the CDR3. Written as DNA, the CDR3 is TGTGCCAGCAGCCAAGAGGCGGGCGCCAACTCCTACGAGCAGTACTTC. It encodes CASSQEAGANSYEQYF.

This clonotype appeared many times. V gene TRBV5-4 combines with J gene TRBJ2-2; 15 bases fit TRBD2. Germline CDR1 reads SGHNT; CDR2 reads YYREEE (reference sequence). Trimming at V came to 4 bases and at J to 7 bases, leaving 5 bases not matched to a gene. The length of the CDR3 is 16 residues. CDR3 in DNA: TGTGCCAGCAGCGGACTAGCGGGAGGGCTGGGCGGGGAGCTGTTTTTT. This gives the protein CASSGLAGGLGGELFF.

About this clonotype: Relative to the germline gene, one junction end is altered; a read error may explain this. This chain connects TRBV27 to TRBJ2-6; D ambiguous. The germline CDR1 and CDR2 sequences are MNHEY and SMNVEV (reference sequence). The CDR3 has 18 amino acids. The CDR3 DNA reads TGTGCCAGCAGGTTCACCTCCCGGTGCCGCTCTGGCGCCAGCGTCCTGACTTTC. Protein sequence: CASRFTSRCRSGASVLTF.

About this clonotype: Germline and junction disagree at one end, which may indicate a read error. The CDR3 region is CASSYGTGEFGYEHYF. In nucleotides, the CDR3 is TGTGCCAGCAGTTATGGAACAGGGGAATTCGGTTACGAGCATTACTTC. This chain connects TRBV6-5 to TRBJ2-7, with TRBD1 identical over 7 bases. This CDR3 has 16 residues. Germline CDR1 is MNHEY and CDR2 is SVGAGI.

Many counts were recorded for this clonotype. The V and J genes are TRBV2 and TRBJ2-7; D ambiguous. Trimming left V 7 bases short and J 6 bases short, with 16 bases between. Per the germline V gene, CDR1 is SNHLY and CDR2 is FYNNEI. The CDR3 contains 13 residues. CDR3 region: CASNWAQKGEQYF. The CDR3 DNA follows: TGTGCCAGCAATTGGGCCCAAAAGGGCGAGCAGTACTTC. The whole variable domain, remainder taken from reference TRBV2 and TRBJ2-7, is EPEVTQTPSHQVTQMGQEVILRCVPISNHLYFYWYRQILGQKVEFLVSFYNNEISEKSEIFDDQFSVERPDGSNFTLKIRSTKLEDSAMYFCASNWAQKGEQYFGPGTRLTVT.

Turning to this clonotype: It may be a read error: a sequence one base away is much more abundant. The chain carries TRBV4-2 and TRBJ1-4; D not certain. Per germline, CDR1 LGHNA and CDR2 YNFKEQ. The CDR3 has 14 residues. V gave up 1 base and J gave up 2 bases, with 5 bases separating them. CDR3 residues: CASSQAVTNEKLFF. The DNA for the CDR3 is TGTGCCAGCAGCCAAGCAGTGACTAATGAAAAACTGTTTTTT.

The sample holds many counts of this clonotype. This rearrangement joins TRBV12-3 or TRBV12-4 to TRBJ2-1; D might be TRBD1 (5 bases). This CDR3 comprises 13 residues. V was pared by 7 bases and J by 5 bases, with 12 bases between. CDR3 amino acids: CASTWLGDNEQFF. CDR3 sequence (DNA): TGTGCCAGCACATGGCTAGGGGACAATGAGCAGTTCTTC.

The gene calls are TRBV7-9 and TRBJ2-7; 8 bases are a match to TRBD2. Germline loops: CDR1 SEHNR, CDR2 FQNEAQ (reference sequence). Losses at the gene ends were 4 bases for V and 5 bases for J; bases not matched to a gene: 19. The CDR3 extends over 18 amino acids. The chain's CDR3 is CASSSDRTSWSSCDEQYF. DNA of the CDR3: TGTGCCAGCAGCTCGGACCGGACTAGCTGGAGTTCATGCGACGAGCAGTACTTC.

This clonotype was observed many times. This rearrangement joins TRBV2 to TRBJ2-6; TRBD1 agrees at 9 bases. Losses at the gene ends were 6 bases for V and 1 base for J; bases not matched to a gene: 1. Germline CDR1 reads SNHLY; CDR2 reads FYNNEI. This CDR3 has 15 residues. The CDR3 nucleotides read TGTGCCAGCAGAGGACAGGGGTCTGGGGCCAACGTCCTGACTTTC. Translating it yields CASRGQGSGANVLTF.

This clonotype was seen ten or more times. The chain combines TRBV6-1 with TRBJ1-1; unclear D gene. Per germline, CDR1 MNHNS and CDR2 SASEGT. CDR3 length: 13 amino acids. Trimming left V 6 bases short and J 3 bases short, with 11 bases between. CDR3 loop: CASRLGTDTEAFF. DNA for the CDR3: TGTGCCAGCAGACTGGGAACAGACACTGAAGCTTTCTTT.